A selection of T cell receptor beta chains follows, all from one sample in a study of shared clonotypes between healthy human individuals. Only in-frame clones appear in the TCRdb table, and some are missing; sequencing was by immunoSEQ multiplex PCR. The data contain around 550,000 clones, around 96% of them singletons. Sequencing input: naive CD8+ T cells sorted from blood. Receptors were obtained from a woman aged 30 to 39 in good health. CDR3s include the opening cysteine and the closing phenylalanine or tryptophan. D genes are given only for firm matches. The size entry is marked missing in some rows and otherwise reads once, few, many or a size class.

v_call	cdr3_length	clone_size	j_call	d_call	cdr3_nt	cdr3_aa
TRBV27	15	.	TRBJ1-1	.	TGTGCCAGCAGTGCCGGACCGTGGGGGTACACTGAAGCTTTCTTT	CASSAGPWGYTEAFF
TRBV2	13	.	TRBJ1-5	.	TGTGCCAGCAGTGAATGGGTGAATCAGCCCCAGCATTTT	CASSEWVNQPQHF
TRBV9	16	.	TRBJ2-3	TRBD2	TGTGCCAGCAGCCCCAGTCGGCGGGAGTACACAGATACGCAGTATTTT	CASSPSRREYTDTQYF
TRBV30	13	once	TRBJ2-7	.	TGTGCCTGGAGTACCCAGGGGTACTACGAGCAGTACTTC	CAWSTQGYYEQYF
TRBV5-8	12	.	TRBJ2-5	.	TGTGCCAGCAGCTTGGTGGTCGAGACCCAGTACTTC	CASSLVVETQYF
TRBV2	15	.	TRBJ2-7	.	TGTGCCAGCAGTGAAGCGCCTGGGAGGCTTCGGGAGCAGTACTTC	CASSEAPGRLREQYF
TRBV7-9	11	.	TRBJ2-7	.	TGTGCCAGCAGCACAACAGGGGAGCAGTACTTC	CASSTTGEQYF
TRBV19	14	.	TRBJ2-7	.	TGTGCCAGTAGCCACGGTCTAGGCAGCTACGAGCAGTACTTC	CASSHGLGSYEQYF
TRBV7-8	14	.	TRBJ2-7	TRBD1	TGTGCCAGCAGCGCAGGGGACAGGGTCCACGAGCAGTACTTC	CASSAGDRVHEQYF
TRBV6-1	14	.	TRBJ2-1	TRBD2	TGTGCCAGCAGTGAATTGGGTAGCGGGAGGCTGCAGTTCTTC	CASSELGSGRLQFF
TRBV27	15	.	TRBJ2-1	TRBD2	TGTGCCAGCAGTCCCCTAGCGGAGCGAAACAATGAGCAGTTCTTC	CASSPLAERNNEQFF
TRBV27	17	.	TRBJ2-3	.	TGTGCCAGCAGTAAGCGCGCCTACCAATTGAGCACAGATACGCAGTATTTT	CASSKRAYQLSTDTQYF
TRBV11-2	14	.	TRBJ2-7	.	TGTGCCAGCAGCTTAGCGGGAGCTGGCCACGAGCAGTACTTC	CASSLAGAGHEQYF
TRBV28	16	.	TRBJ2-1	.	TGTGCCAGCAGTCCCCGCGCTAGCCTTAATTACAATGAGCAGTTCTTC	CASSPRASLNYNEQFF
TRBV27	14	.	TRBJ2-7	.	TGTGCCAGCAGCCACCCGGGACGGGGGTACGAGCAGTACTTC	CASSHPGRGYEQYF
TRBV7-6	15	.	TRBJ2-7	.	TGTGCCAGCAGCTTAGTTGCTAGTGCGGGCTCCGAGCAGTACTTC	CASSLVASAGSEQYF
TRBV27	14	.	TRBJ2-7	.	TGTGCCAGCAGCCACGGAAGGAGGACAGCCGAGCAGTACTTC	CASSHGRRTAEQYF
TRBV4-1	15	once	TRBJ2-2	.	TGCGCCAGCAGCCCAGTAAATAGGAACACCGGGGAGCTGTTTTTT	CASSPVNRNTGELFF
TRBV28	13	.	TRBJ2-7	TRBD1	TGTGCCAGCAGTTACAGGGGCCCCTACGAGCAGTACTTC	CASSYRGPYEQYF
TRBV14	15	once	TRBJ2-5	.	TGTGCCAGCAGCCAAGGGGCTAGCTCGATTGAGACCCAGTACTTC	CASSQGASSIETQYF
TRBV5-8	14	.	TRBJ2-7	TRBD1	TGTGCCAGCAGCTTGCTGGACAGGGCGGACGAGCAGTACTTC	CASSLLDRADEQYF
TRBV30	16	.	TRBJ2-6	.	TGTGCCTGGAGTGGGATTACAGGGTATGGGGCCAACGTCCTGACTTTC	CAWSGITGYGANVLTF
TRBV5-1	12	.	TRBJ2-2	.	TGCGCCAGCAGCCCAGACACCGGGGAGCTGTTTTTT	CASSPDTGELFF
TRBV4-1	14	once	TRBJ1-1	TRBD1	TGCGCCAGCAGCCAACTGACAGGGGGGACTGAAGCTTTCTTT	CASSQLTGGTEAFF
TRBV29-1	11	.	TRBJ2-1	.	TGCAGCGTTGAGGGTCACAATGAGCAGTTCTTC	CSVEGHNEQFF
TRBV11-1	13	.	TRBJ2-2	.	TGTGCCAGCAGCACGGACGAATACGGGGAGCTGTTTTTT	CASSTDEYGELFF
TRBV2	19	.	TRBJ2-7	.	TGTGCCAGCAGTGAAGCGCTTGGTGTACTAGCTGTTGCCTCCTACGAGCAGTACTTC	CASSEALGVLAVASYEQYF
TRBV28	14	.	TRBJ2-1	TRBD2	TGTGCCAGCAGTTTCTCGGGACTAGGAAATGAGCAGTTCTTC	CASSFSGLGNEQFF
TRBV28	16	.	TRBJ2-6	.	TGTGCCAGCAGCACTGACCGAGGCTCTGGGGCCAACGTCCTGACTTTC	CASSTDRGSGANVLTF